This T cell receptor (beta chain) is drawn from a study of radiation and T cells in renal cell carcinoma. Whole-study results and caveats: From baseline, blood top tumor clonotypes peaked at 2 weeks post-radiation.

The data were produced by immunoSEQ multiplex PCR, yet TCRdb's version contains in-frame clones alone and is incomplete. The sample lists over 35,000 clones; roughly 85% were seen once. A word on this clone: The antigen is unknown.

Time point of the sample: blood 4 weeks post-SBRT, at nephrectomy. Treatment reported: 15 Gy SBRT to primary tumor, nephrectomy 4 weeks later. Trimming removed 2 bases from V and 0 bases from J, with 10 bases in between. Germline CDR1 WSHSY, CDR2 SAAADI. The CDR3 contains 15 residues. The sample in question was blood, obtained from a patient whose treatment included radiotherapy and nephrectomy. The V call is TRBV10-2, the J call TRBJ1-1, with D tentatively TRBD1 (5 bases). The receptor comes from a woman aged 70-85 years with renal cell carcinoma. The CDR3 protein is CASSERGEVNTEAFF. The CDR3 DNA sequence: TGCGCCAGCAGTGAGCGAGGGGAGGTGAACACTGAAGCTTTCTTT.